This T cell receptor (beta chain) comes out of a study of blood T cell repertoires in COVID-19. In the study overall: COVID-19 samples, acute and convalescent, were from the United States, Italy and Spain. T cells, B-cell-depleted T cells, or PBMCs provided the cDNA or gDNA that served as material.

Followed longitudinally, the Seattle patients had been enrolled during active infection. Sequencing used immunoSEQ multiplex PCR; TCRdb keeps in-frame clones, though not all of them. The repertoire holds about 410,000 clones, with over 75% as singletons. The CDR3 totals 17 residues. Unmatched junction bases numbered 14, after V lost 5 bases and J lost 4 bases. The V gene's germline CDR1 is KGHDR and CDR2 SFDVKD. The specimen sequenced was peripheral blood. The TCR comes from a woman in her forties with COVID-19, enrolled during active disease. J is TRBJ1-1 and V is TRBV24-1; 8 positions match TRBD1. CDR3 in amino acids: CATSASRRQGPGTEAFF. The CDR3 DNA is TGTGCCACCAGTGCCAGCAGGAGACAGGGGCCGGGCACTGAAGCTTTCTTT.